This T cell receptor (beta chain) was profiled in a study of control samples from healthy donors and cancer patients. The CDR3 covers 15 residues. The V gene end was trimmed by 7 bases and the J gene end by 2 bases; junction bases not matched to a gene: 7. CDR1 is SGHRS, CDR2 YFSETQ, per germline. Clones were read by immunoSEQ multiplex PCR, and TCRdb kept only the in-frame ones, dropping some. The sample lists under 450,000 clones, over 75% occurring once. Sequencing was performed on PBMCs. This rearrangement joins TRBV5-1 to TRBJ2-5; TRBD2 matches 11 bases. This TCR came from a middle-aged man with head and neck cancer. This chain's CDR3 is CASGRGTSGQETQYF. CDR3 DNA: TGCGCCAGCGGACGTGGGACTAGCGGACAAGAGACCCAGTACTTC.